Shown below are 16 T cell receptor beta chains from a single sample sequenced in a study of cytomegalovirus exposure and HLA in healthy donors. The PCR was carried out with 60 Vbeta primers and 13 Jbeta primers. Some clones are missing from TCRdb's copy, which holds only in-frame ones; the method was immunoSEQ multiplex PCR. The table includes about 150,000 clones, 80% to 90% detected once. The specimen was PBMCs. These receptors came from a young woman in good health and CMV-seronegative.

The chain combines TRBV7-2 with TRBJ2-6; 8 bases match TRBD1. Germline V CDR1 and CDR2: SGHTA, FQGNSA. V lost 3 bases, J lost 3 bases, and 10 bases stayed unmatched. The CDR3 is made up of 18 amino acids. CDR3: CASSFLGTGYNGANVLTF. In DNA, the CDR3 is TGTGCCAGCAGCTTTCTTGGGACAGGCTATAATGGGGCCAACGTCCTGACTTTC.

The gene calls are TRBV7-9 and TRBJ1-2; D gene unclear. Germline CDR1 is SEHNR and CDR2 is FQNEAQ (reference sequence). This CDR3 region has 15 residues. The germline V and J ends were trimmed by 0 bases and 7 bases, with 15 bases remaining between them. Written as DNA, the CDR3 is TGTGCCAGCAGCTTAGCTGAGGCTGAGGGAAGTGGCTACACCTTC. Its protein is CASSLAEAEGSGYTF.

The CDR3 sequence is CASSFGQGSYNEQFF. CDR3 nucleotides: TGCGCCAGCAGCTTTGGTCAGGGCTCCTACAATGAGCAGTTCTTC. The V call is TRBV5-1, the J call TRBJ2-1; D may be TRBD1 (5 bases). This CDR3 comprises 15 residues. Germline CDR1 is SGHRS and CDR2 is YFSETQ. V shed 2 bases and J shed 0 bases, with 9 bases lying between them.

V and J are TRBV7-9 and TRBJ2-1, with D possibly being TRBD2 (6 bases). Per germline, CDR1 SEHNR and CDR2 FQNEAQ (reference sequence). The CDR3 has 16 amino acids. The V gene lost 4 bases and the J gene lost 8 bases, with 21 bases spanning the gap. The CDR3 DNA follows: TGTGCCAGCAGCTCGGATCTGGTGGGCGGAGGGCATGAGCAGTTCTTC. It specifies CASSSDLVGGGHEQFF.

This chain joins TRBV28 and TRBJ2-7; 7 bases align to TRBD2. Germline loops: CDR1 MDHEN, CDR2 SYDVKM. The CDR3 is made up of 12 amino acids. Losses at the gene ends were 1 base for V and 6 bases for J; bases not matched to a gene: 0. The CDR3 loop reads CASSLSGGEQYF. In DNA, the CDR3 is TGTGCCAGCAGTTTATCGGGGGGCGAGCAGTACTTC.

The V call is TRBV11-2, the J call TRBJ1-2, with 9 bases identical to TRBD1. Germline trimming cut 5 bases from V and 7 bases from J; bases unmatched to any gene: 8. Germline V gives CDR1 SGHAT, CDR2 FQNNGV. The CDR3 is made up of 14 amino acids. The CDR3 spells CASSVLGTGSGYTF. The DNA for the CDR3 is TGTGCCAGCAGCGTGCTCGGGACAGGGAGTGGCTACACCTTC.

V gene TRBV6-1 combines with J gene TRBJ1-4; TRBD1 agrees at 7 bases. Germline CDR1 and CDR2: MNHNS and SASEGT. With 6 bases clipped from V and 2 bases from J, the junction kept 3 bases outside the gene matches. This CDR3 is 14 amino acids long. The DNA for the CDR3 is TGTGCCAGCAGCTACAGGGGTACTAATGAAAAACTGTTTTTT. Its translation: CASSYRGTNEKLFF.

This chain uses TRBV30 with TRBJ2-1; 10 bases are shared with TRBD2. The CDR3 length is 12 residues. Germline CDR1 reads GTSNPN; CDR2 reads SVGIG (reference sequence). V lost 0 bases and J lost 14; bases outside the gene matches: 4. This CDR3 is CAWSVSLAGEFF. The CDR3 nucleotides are TGTGCCTGGAGTGTATCGCTAGCGGGGGAGTTCTTC.

CDR3 in DNA: TGTGCCAGCAGCTTAGCGGGGACTAGCGGGAGGAGGACCGGGGAGCTGTTTTTT. Its translation: CASSLAGTSGRRTGELFF. The chain has TRBV7-2 and TRBJ2-2; 15 bases line up with TRBD2. V dropped 0 bases and J dropped 5; count of bases not matched to a gene: 4. Germline assignment: CDR1 SGHTA and CDR2 FQGNSA. The CDR3 is made up of 18 amino acids.

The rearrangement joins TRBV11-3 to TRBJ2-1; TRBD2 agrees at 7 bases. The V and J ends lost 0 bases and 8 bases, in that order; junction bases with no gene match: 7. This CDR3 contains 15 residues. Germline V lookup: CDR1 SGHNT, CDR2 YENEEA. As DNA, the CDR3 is TGTGCCAGCAGCTTAGAGGGGTCTAGCGGCCATGAGCAGTTCTTC. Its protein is CASSLEGSSGHEQFF.

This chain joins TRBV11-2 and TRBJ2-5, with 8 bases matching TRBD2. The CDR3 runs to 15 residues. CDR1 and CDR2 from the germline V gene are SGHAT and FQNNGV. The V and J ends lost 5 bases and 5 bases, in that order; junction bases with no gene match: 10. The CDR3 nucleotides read TGTGCCAGCAGCCGCCGGGGCGGGAGGACGGAGACCCAGTACTTC. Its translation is CASSRRGGRTETQYF.

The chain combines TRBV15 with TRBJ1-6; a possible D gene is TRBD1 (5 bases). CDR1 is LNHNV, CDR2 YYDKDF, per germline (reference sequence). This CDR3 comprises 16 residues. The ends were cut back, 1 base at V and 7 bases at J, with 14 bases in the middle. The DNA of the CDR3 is TGTGCCACCAGCAGAGTAGGGGCGGTTAAGAATTCACCCCTCCACTTT. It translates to CATSRVGAVKNSPLHF.

CDR3 nucleotide sequence: TGTGCCAGCAGTTTATCGGCCGGAGTAAATGGGTACGAGCAGTACTTC. This translates into CASSLSAGVNGYEQYF. The chain uses TRBV28 and TRBJ2-7; D is uncertain. There are 16 residues in the CDR3. The germline gives CDR1 MDHEN, CDR2 SYDVKM. Trimming cost V 1 base and J 4 bases, with 17 bases left between them.

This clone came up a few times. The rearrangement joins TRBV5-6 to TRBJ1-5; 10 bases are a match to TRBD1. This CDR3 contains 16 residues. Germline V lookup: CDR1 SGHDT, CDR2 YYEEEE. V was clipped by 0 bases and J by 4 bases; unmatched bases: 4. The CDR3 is CASSLGGQGTNQPQHF. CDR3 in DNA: TGTGCCAGCAGCTTGGGGGGACAGGGGACAAATCAGCCCCAGCATTTT.

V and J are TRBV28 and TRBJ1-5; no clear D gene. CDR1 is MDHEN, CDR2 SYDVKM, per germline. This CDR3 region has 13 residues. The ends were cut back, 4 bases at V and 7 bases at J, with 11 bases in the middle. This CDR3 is CASSSVPEQPQHF. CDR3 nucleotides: TGTGCCAGCAGTTCCGTCCCAGAACAGCCCCAGCATTTT.

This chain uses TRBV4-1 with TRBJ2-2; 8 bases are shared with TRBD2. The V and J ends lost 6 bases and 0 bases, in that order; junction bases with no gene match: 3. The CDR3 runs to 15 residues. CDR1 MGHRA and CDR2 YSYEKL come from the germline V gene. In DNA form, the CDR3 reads TGCGCCAGCAGAATTAGCGGGGCGAACACCGGGGAGCTGTTTTTT. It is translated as CASRISGANTGELFF.